Listed below are T cell receptor beta chains from one sample, sequenced in a study of shared clonotypes between healthy human individuals. Measured with immunoSEQ multiplex PCR; TCRdb has only the in-frame clones, and not every one. The repertoire includes some 2.1 million clones, roughly 95% of them detected once, and 0.9% to 1.3% sits in the top ten. Sequences were obtained from naive CD8+ T cells sorted from blood. Source of these receptors: a man between 18 and 29 years old in good health. Each CDR3 is given with its conserved first and last residue. The order of the fields is V gene, clone size, J gene, CDR3 protein. The size field is filled for only some rows; it gives once, few, many or a size class.

>TRBV7-9|-|TRBJ2-7
CASSLDGVYEQYF
>TRBV2|-|TRBJ2-7
CASSGTGKNEQYF
>TRBV5-6|-|TRBJ2-2
CASSFGTLNTGELFF
>TRBV5-6|-|TRBJ1-2
CASSPTGVRGYTF
>TRBV10-3|-|TRBJ1-2
CAISEAAVNYGYTF
>TRBV19|-|TRBJ2-7
CASSILGAEGEQYF
>TRBV11-2|-|TRBJ2-2
CASRYGTGELFF
>TRBV11-2|-|TRBJ2-7
CASSLGGRIYEQYF
>TRBV4-1|-|TRBJ2-7
CASSQTFGDSSYEQYF
>TRBV5-4|-|TRBJ1-6
CASSLGGALHF
>TRBV28|-|TRBJ2-7
CASSYGGEAYEQYF
>TRBV7-9|-|TRBJ2-7
CASSSEAGGLYEQYF
>TRBV10-3|-|TRBJ1-2
CAISEALTYGYTF
>TRBV30|-|TRBJ2-1
CAWKRGWGEQFF
>TRBV10-1|-|TRBJ2-7
CASSEGHPGGEQYF
>TRBV5-6|-|TRBJ2-5
CASSPWGQGYQETQYF
>TRBV5-1|-|TRBJ2-7
CASSSMTGVLSYEQYF
>TRBV12-5|-|TRBJ2-1
CASAIDPDEQFF
>TRBV20-1|-|TRBJ2-1
CSARAVNEQFF
>TRBV7-9|-|TRBJ1-5
CASTLGSGQPQHF
>TRBV5-1|-|TRBJ2-7
CASSLEASGSESSYEQYF
>TRBV4-3|-|TRBJ2-4
CASSQEVPPGANIQYF
>TRBV9|-|TRBJ2-3
CASSLGLAGTDTQYF
>TRBV27|many|TRBJ1-5
CASSYGADNQPQHF
>TRBV2|-|TRBJ2-7
CASSEAPAYEQYF
>TRBV7-9|-|TRBJ2-1
CASSLGNREQFF
>TRBV5-1|-|TRBJ2-5
CASSLAKEKETQYF
>TRBV6-5|-|TRBJ1-4
CASSPGQGNEKLFF
>TRBV27|-|TRBJ1-6
CASSLTGQASPLHF
>TRBV5-1|-|TRBJ1-1
CASSLRGLGDTEAFF
>TRBV7-9|-|TRBJ1-4
CASSSRTDLNEKLFF